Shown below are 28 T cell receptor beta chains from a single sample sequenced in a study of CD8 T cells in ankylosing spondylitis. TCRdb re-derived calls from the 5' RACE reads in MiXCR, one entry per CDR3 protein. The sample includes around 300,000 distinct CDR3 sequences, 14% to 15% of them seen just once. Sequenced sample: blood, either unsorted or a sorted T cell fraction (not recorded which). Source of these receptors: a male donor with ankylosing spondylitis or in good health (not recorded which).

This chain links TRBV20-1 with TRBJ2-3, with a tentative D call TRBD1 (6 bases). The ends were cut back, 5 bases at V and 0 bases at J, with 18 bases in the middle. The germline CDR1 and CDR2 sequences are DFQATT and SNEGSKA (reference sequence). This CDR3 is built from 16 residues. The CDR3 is CSAGKGGLWSTDTQYF. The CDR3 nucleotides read TGCAGTGCTGGGAAAGGGGGTCTGTGGAGCACAGATACGCAGTATTTT.

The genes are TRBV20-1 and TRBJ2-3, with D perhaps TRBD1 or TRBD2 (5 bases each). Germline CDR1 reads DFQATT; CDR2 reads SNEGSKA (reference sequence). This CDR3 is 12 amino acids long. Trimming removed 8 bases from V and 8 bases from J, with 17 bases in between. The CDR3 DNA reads TGCAGTCTCTACGCCGGGGCCCCTACGCAGTATTTT. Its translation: CSLYAGAPTQYF.

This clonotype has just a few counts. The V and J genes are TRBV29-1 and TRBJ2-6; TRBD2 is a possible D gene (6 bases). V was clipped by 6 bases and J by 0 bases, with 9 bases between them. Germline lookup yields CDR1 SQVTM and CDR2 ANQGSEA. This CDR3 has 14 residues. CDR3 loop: CSVGLNSGANVLTF. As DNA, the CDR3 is TGCAGCGTGGGACTTAACTCTGGGGCCAACGTCCTGACTTTC.

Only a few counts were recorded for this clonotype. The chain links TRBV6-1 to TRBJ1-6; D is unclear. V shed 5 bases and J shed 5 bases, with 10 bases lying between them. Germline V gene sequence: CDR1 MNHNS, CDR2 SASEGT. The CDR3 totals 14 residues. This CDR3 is CASSRVEDNSPLHF. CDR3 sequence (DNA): TGTGCCAGCAGTCGAGTAGAGGATAATTCACCCCTCCACTTT.

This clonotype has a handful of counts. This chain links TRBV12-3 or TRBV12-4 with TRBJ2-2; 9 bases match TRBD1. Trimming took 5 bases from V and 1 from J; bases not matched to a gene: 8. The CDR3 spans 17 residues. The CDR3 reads CASSPPGTGMNTGELFF. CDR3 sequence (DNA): TGTGCCAGCAGTCCTCCCGGGACAGGGATGAACACCGGGGAGCTGTTTTTT.

CDR3 in amino acids: CASSFGDRAYSGANVLTF. CDR3 DNA sequence: TGTGCCAGCAGTTTCGGCGACAGGGCCTACTCTGGGGCCAACGTCCTGACTTTC. The rearrangement links TRBV12-3 or TRBV12-4 to TRBJ2-6, with 7 bases aligning to TRBD1. This CDR3 has 18 amino acids. The V segment lost 3 bases and the J segment 0 bases; nucleotides outside the gene matches: 8.

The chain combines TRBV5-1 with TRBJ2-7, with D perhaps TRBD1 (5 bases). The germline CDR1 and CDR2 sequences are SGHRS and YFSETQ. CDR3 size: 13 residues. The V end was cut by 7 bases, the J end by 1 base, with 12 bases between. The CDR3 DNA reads TGCGCCAGCTCGCCGGACACTTCCTACGAGCAGTACTTC. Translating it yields CASSPDTSYEQYF.

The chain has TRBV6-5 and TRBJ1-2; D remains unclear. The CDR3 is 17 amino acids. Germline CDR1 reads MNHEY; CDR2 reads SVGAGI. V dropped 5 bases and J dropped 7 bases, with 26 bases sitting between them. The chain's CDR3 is CASSTIKDGNIFSGYTF. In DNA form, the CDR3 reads TGTGCCAGCAGTACTATCAAGGACGGGAACATCTTCAGTGGCTACACCTTC.

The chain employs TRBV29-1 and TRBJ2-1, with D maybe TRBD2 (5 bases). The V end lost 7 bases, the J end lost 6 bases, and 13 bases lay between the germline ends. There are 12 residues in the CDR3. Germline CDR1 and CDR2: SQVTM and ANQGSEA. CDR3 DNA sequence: TGCAGCGCCGGGGAGCCCAGCAATGAGCAGTTCTTC. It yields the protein CSAGEPSNEQFF.

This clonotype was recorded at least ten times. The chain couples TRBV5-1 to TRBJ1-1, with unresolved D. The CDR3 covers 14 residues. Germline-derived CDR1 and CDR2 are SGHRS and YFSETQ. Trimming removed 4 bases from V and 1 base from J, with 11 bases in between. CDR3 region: CASSLPTGNTEAFF. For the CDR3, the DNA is TGCGCCAGCAGCCTCCCGACGGGGAACACTGAAGCTTTCTTT.

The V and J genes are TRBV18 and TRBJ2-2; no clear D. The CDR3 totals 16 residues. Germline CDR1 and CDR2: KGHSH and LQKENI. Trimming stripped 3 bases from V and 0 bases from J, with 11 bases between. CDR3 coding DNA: TGTGCCAGCTCACCCCCCGCGGAGCCGAACACCGGGGAGCTGTTTTTT. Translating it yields CASSPPAEPNTGELFF.

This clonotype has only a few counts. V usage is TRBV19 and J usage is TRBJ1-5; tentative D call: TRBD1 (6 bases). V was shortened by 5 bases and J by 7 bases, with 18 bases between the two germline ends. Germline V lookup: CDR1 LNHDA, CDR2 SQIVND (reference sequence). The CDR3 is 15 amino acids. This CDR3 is CASSASGGQGQPQHF. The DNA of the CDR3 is TGTGCCAGTAGTGCATCCGGGGGCCAGGGACAGCCCCAGCATTTT.

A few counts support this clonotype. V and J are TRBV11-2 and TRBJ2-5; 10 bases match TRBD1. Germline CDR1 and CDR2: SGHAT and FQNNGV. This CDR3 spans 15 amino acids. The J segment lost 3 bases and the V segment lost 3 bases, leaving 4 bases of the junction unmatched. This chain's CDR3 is CASSLGQGWEETQYF. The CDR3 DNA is TGTGCCAGCAGCTTGGGACAGGGGTGGGAAGAGACCCAGTACTTC. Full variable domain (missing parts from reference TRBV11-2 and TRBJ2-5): EAGVAQSPRYKIIEKRQSVAFWCNPISGHATLYWYQQILGQGPKLLIQFQNNGVVDDSQLPKDRFSAERLKGVDSTLKIQPAKLEDSAVYLCASSLGQGWEETQYFGPGTRLLVL.

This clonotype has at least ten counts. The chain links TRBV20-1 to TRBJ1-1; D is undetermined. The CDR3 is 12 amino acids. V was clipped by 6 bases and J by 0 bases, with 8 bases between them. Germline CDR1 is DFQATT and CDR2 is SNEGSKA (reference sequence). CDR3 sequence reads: CSARPMNTEAFF. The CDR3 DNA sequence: TGCAGTGCACGACCTATGAACACTGAAGCTTTCTTT.

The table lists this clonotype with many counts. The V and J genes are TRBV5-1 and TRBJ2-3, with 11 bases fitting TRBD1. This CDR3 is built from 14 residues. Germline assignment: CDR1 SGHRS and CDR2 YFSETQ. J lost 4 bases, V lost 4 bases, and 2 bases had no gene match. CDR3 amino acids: CASSRGQGADTQYF. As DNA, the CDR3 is TGCGCCAGCAGCCGGGGACAGGGGGCAGATACGCAGTATTTT.

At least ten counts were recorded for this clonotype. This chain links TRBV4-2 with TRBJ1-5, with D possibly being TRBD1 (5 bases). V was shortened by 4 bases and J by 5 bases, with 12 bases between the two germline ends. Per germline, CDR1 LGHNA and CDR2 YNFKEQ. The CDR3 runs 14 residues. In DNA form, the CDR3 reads TGTGCCAGCAGCCCCCGGGACGGGGATCAGCCCCAGCATTTT. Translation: CASSPRDGDQPQHF.

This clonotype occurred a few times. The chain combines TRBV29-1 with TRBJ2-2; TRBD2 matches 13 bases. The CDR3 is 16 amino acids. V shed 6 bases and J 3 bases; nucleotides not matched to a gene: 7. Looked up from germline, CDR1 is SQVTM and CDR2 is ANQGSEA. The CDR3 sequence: CSVSSTSGRDTGELFF. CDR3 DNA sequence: TGCAGCGTCTCCTCAACTAGCGGGAGGGACACCGGGGAGCTGTTTTTT.

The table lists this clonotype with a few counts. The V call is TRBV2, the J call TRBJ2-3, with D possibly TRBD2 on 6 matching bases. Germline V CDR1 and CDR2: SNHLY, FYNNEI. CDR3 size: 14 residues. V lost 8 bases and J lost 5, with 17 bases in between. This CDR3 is CASGLRGGKDTQYF. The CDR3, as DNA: TGTGCCAGCGGACTACGGGGCGGGAAAGATACGCAGTATTTT.

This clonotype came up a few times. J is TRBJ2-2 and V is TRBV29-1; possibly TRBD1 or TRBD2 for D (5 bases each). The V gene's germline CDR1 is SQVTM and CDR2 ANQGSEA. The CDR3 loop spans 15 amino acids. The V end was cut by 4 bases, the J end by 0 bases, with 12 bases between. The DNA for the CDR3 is TGCAGCGTTGCGGGACCTACCGCGAACACCGGGGAGCTGTTTTTT. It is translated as CSVAGPTANTGELFF.

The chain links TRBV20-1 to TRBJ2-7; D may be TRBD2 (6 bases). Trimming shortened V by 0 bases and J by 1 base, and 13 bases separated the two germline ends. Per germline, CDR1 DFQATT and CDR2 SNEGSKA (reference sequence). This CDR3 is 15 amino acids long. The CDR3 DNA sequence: TGCAGTGCTAGAGATGGGCGGGGAGTATCCTACGAGCAGTACTTC. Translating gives CSARDGRGVSYEQYF.

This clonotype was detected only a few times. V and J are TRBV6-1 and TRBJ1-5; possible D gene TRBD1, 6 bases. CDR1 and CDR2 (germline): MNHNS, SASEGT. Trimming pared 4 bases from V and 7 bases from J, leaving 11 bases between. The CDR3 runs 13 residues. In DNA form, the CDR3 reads TGTGCCAGCAGTGGGACAGCCGAACAGCCCCAGCATTTT. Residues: CASSGTAEQPQHF.

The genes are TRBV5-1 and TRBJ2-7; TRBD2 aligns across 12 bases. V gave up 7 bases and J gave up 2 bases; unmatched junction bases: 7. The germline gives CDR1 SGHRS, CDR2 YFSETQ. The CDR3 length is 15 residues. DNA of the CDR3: TGCGCCAGCCGTTTCCTAGCGGGAGGGACCTACGAGCAGTACTTC. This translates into CASRFLAGGTYEQYF.

The CDR3 is CASSLEPGEWETQYF. CDR3 nucleotides: TGTGCCAGCAGCTTAGAGCCAGGGGAGTGGGAGACCCAGTACTTC. V is TRBV11-2 and J is TRBJ2-5; TRBD1 is a possible D gene (6 bases). The V end was cut by 0 bases, the J end by 5 bases, with 13 bases between. The CDR3 has 15 amino acids. Germline values: CDR1 SGHAT, CDR2 FQNNGV.

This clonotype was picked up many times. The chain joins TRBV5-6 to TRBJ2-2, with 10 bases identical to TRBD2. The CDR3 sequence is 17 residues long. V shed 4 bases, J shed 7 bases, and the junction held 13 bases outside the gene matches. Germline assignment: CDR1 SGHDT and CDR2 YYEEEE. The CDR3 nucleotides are TGTGCCAGCAGCAAAGCGGGACTAGCGCTTAGAAGCGGGGAGCTGTTTTTT. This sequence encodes CASSKAGLALRSGELFF.

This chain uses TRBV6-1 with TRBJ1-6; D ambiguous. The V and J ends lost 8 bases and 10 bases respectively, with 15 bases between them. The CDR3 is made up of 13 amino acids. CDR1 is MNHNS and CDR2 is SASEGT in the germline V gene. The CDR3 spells CASPRALESPLHF. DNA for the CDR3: TGTGCCAGCCCGCGGGCTTTGGAATCACCCCTCCACTTT.

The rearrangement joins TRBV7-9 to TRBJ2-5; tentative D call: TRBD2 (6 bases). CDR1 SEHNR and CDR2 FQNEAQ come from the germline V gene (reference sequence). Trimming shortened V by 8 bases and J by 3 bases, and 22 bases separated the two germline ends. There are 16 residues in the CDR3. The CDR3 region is CASGPDRGWAEETQYF. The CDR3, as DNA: TGTGCCAGCGGCCCCGACCGGGGGTGGGCAGAAGAGACCCAGTACTTC. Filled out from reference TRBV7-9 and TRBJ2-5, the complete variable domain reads DTGVSQNPRHKITKRGQNVTFRCDPISEHNRLYWYRQTLGQGPEFLTYFQNEAQLEKSRLLSDRFSAERPKGSFSTLEIQRTEQGDSAMYLCASGPDRGWAEETQYFGPGTRLLVL.

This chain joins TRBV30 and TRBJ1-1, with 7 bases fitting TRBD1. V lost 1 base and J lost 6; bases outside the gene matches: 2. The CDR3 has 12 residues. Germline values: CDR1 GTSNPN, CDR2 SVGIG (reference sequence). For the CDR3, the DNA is TGTGCCTGGAGTGAGGGGGCGGCTGAAGCTTTCTTT. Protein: CAWSEGAAEAFF.

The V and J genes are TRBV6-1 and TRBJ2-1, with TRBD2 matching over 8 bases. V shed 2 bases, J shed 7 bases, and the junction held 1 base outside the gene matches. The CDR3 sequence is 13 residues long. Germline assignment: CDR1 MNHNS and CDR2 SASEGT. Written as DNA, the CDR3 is TGTGCCAGCAGTGAACAGCGGGGGAATGAGCAGTTCTTC. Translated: CASSEQRGNEQFF.